One and the same sample provided the 20 T cell receptor beta chains below, sequenced in a study of beta chain features in type 1 diabetes. Reverse transcribing all isolated RNA meant expressed TCRB transcripts were sequenced. The protocol was immunoSEQ multiplex PCR, while the TCRdb copy is restricted to in-frame clones and leaves out a portion. This table holds under 400,000 clones, less than 15% found once. The specimen was central memory CD4+ T cells from blood. The receptors come from a man younger than 40 in good health.

This clone was counted only a few times. V is TRBV4-1 and J is TRBJ1-3; D is undetermined. The germline V and J ends were trimmed by 6 bases and 1 base, with 10 bases remaining between them. This CDR3 region has 14 residues. Per germline, CDR1 MGHRA and CDR2 YSYEKL. CDR3 sequence reads: CASRAEGSGNTIYF. The CDR3 nucleotides read TGCGCCAGCAGGGCGGAGGGATCTGGAAACACCATATATTTT.

This clone showed up just a few times. Here the CDR3 reads CASSTFGANTEAFF. CDR3 DNA: TGTGCCAGCAGCACCTTCGGGGCTAACACTGAAGCTTTCTTT. The V call is TRBV2, the J call TRBJ1-1, with a tentative D call TRBD1 (5 bases). V was trimmed by 6 bases and J by 2 bases, leaving 13 bases between them. From germline, CDR1 is SNHLY and CDR2 FYNNEI. The CDR3 has 14 residues.

This clone was detected only a few times. This chain connects TRBV7-6 to TRBJ2-5, with D perhaps given as TRBD1 or TRBD2 (5 bases each). CDR3 length: 15 amino acids. Germline lookup yields CDR1 SGHVS and CDR2 FNYEAQ. The ends were cut back, 5 bases at V and 0 bases at J, with 13 bases in the middle. The chain's CDR3 is CASSPPRDHQETQYF. The CDR3 bases are TGTGCCAGCAGCCCCCCCCGGGACCACCAAGAGACCCAGTACTTC.

About this clone itself: One end of the junction varies from germline; a read error may be responsible. J is TRBJ2-3 and V is TRBV5-1, with D unclear. Germline-derived CDR1 and CDR2 are SGHRS and YFSETQ. The CDR3 is made up of 12 amino acids. Written as DNA, the CDR3 is TGTGCCAGCAGCTTGGTGGGGAAGACGCAGTATTTT. It yields the protein CASSLVGKTQYF.

This clone appeared many times. The CDR3: CASSAGTFYEQYF. The DNA for the CDR3 is TGTGCCAGCAGCGCCGGGACTTTCTACGAGCAGTACTTC. The genes are TRBV9 and TRBJ2-7; a weak D match, TRBD2 (6 bases). Trimming pared 3 bases from V and 3 bases from J, leaving 10 bases between. CDR3 length equals 13 residues. Germline CDR1 is SGDLS and CDR2 is YYNGEE.

In its sample, this clone was seen a few times. The chain uses TRBV7-2 and TRBJ2-3; the D gene is possibly TRBD2 (5 bases). Germline lookup yields CDR1 SGHTA and CDR2 FQGNSA. CDR3 length: 15 amino acids. Trimming removed 1 base at V and 5 bases at J, with 13 bases between. The CDR3 DNA reads TGTGCCAGCAGCTTAGGATTGACCCGGGGAGATACGCAGTATTTT. It translates to CASSLGLTRGDTQYF.

This clone appeared a few times. V gene TRBV15 combines with J gene TRBJ1-2; 8 bases are a match to TRBD1. V dropped 0 bases and J dropped 10; count of bases not matched to a gene: 4. Per the germline V gene, CDR1 is LNHNV and CDR2 is YYDKDF (reference sequence). The CDR3 runs 13 residues. The chain's CDR3 is CATSRDRDRNYTF. The DNA of the CDR3 is TGTGCCACCAGCAGAGACCGGGACAGGAACTACACCTTC.

The rearrangement uses TRBV4-1 and TRBJ2-7; D unclear. The CDR3 runs 13 residues. V dropped 1 base and J dropped 7 bases, with 11 bases sitting between them. Germline V gene sequence: CDR1 MGHRA, CDR2 YSYEKL. This CDR3 reads CASSQVGLGEQYF. The CDR3 DNA sequence: TGCGCCAGCAGCCAAGTTGGGTTAGGGGAGCAGTACTTC.

This chain connects TRBV2 to TRBJ1-5; 9 bases line up with TRBD1. Trimming took 7 bases from V and 6 from J; bases not matched to a gene: 16. Germline V gene data show CDR1 as SNHLY and CDR2 as FYNNEI. CDR3 length equals 17 residues. DNA for the CDR3: TGTGCCAGCACCCTCACGCCGACAGGGGGAGGAGGTCAGCCCCAGCATTTT. Translating gives CASTLTPTGGGGQPQHF.

The chain is built from TRBV7-7 and TRBJ1-2; D uncertain. The CDR3 length is 13 residues. The V end lost 5 bases, the J end lost 2 bases, and 9 bases lay between the germline ends. Germline lookup yields CDR1 SSHAT and CDR2 FNYEAQ (reference sequence). The CDR3: CASSSSRNYGYTF. The CDR3 DNA is TGTGCCAGCAGCAGCAGTCGGAACTATGGCTACACCTTC.

With respect to this clone: Other DNA sequences in the same sample also yield this CDR3. The chain carries TRBV9 and TRBJ1-1; no firm D call. CDR1 and CDR2 (germline): SGDLS, YYNGEE. V lost 0 bases and J 0 bases, leaving 6 bases between the germline ends. This CDR3 region has 14 residues. The CDR3 loop is CASSVGLMNTEAFF. CDR3 DNA sequence: TGTGCCAGCAGCGTAGGACTGATGAACACTGAAGCTTTCTTT.

The chain employs TRBV7-7 and TRBJ1-3; unclear D gene. Trimming cost V 6 bases and J 4 bases, with 10 bases left between them. From germline, CDR1 is SSHAT and CDR2 FNYEAQ (reference sequence). There are 13 residues in the CDR3. Here the CDR3 reads CASSEQSGNTIYF. Here the CDR3 DNA reads TGTGCCAGCAGTGAACAGTCGGGAAACACCATATATTTT.

Ten or more counts support this clone. J is TRBJ1-3 and V is TRBV7-2, with D perhaps TRBD1 (6 bases). CDR3 length equals 15 residues. In germline, CDR1 is SGHTA, CDR2 FQGNSA. Trimming pared 5 bases from V and 0 bases from J, leaving 11 bases between. DNA of the CDR3: TGTGCCAGCAGCCATACAGGGAGCTCTGGAAACACCATATATTTT. Encoded protein: CASSHTGSSGNTIYF.

The rearrangement uses TRBV5-4 and TRBJ1-2, with 8 nucleotides matching TRBD1. The V gene's germline CDR1 is SGHNT and CDR2 YYREEE (reference sequence). The V and J ends lost 4 bases and 5 bases, in that order; junction bases with no gene match: 4. The length of the CDR3 is 13 residues. As DNA, the CDR3 is TGTGCCAGCAGCCCGGGACAGGAATATGGCTACACCTTC. This sequence encodes CASSPGQEYGYTF.

In its sample, this clone was seen a few times. V is TRBV5-4 and J is TRBJ2-6; 7 bases fit TRBD1. V lost 4 bases and J lost 0; bases outside the gene matches: 7. Germline lookup yields CDR1 SGHNT and CDR2 YYREEE (reference sequence). The CDR3 loop spans 17 amino acids. The CDR3 nucleotides read TGTGCCAGCAGCGGTAGACAGGGCCTCTCTGGGGCCAACGTCCTGACTTTC. This sequence encodes CASSGRQGLSGANVLTF. Looking up the rest from reference TRBV5-4 and TRBJ2-6 gives the full variable domain: ETGVTQSPTHLIKTRGQQVTLRCSSQSGHNTVSWYQQALGQGPQFIFQYYREEENGRGNFPPRFSGLQFPNYSSELNVNALELDDSALYLCASSGRQGLSGANVLTFGAGSRLTVL.

A few counts support this clone. The chain employs TRBV11-3 and TRBJ2-7, with 7 bases fitting TRBD1. With 5 bases clipped from V and 5 bases from J, the junction kept 9 bases outside the gene matches. The CDR3 runs 14 residues. Germline V gives CDR1 SGHNT, CDR2 YENEEA. Here the CDR3 reads CASSLGGLGNEQYV. For the CDR3, the DNA is TGTGCCAGCAGCCTAGGGGGCCTAGGGAACGAGCAGTACGTC.

The chain joins TRBV9 to TRBJ1-2, with D possibly matching TRBD1 (5 bases). Germline V gives CDR1 SGDLS, CDR2 YYNGEE. Trimming removed 5 bases from V and 3 bases from J, with 17 bases in between. CDR3 length: 15 amino acids. The CDR3 DNA follows: TGTGCCAGCAGAGCACCCGTGGGGGGGGACTATGGCTACACCTTC. Its protein is CASRAPVGGDYGYTF.

CDR3 sequence: CAVGLGANQPQHF. The CDR3 DNA reads as TGTGCCGTAGGATTAGGGGCCAATCAGCCCCAGCATTTT. The J gene is TRBJ1-5, the V gene TRBV19; a possible D gene is TRBD1 (5 bases). The CDR3 runs to 13 residues. Germline CDR1 and CDR2: LNHDA and SQIVND (reference sequence). Trimming removed 11 bases at V and 3 bases at J, with 14 bases between.

The CDR3: CASSPVIAGRTDTQYF. DNA for the CDR3: TGTGCCAGCAGCCCGGTTATAGCGGGGCGCACAGATACGCAGTATTTT. This chain uses TRBV7-7 with TRBJ2-3; 8 positions agree with TRBD2. Looked up from germline, CDR1 is SSHAT and CDR2 is FNYEAQ (reference sequence). The junction had 8 bases not matched to a gene; V was cut back by 5 bases and J by 1 base. The length of the CDR3 is 16 residues.

This clone was counted many times. This CDR3 is CASSLAHGGISYNEQFF. DNA of the CDR3: TGTGCCAGCAGTCTAGCACACGGGGGGATCTCCTACAATGAGCAGTTCTTC. This rearrangement joins TRBV7-9 to TRBJ2-1; TRBD2 matches 7 bases. The CDR3 totals 17 residues. The junction had 11 bases not matched to a gene; V was cut back by 6 bases and J by 0 bases. The germline gives CDR1 SEHNR, CDR2 FQNEAQ (reference sequence).